These 2 T cell receptor beta chains share one sample of origin, sequenced in a study of blood T cell repertoires in COVID-19 (dated by TCRdb to the early 2020s). The library was produced with the immunoSEQ multiplex PCR assay. The source is immuneACCESS, and TCRdb retained only in-frame sequences with V and J called. Part of the clones is not carried over; for the studies checked, unresolved V genes explain less than half of this, and the remainder is unexplained. In this sample the table shows around 370,000 clones, under 95% of which occur a single time. The biggest ten clones account for about 3.5% of the sample. Sequenced input: peripheral blood. Source of these receptors: a young woman who had recovered from COVID-19.

This rearrangement joins TRBV7-6 to TRBJ2-1; 7 bases line up with TRBD1. CDR3 length: 16 amino acids. The ends lost 2 bases at V and 0 bases at J; junction bases unmatched: 4. From germline, CDR1 is SGHVS and CDR2 FNYEAQ. In DNA, the CDR3 is TGTGCCAGCAGCTTACCGGGACAGCGCTCCTACAATGAGCAGTTCTTC. This codes for CASSLPGQRSYNEQFF.

The chain employs TRBV19 and TRBJ2-7, with 7 bases that match TRBD2. The length of the CDR3 is 15 residues. The germline V gene encodes CDR1 LNHDA and CDR2 SQIVND (reference sequence). With 2 bases clipped from V and 3 bases from J, the junction kept 7 bases outside the gene matches. CDR3 nucleotide sequence: TGTGCCAGTAGTATAAGGCTAGCGGAACACTACGAGCAGTACGTC. Protein product: CASSIRLAEHYEQYV.